This TCR beta chain was recorded in a study of CD8 T cells in ankylosing spondylitis. From the 5' RACE reads, TCRdb called clonotypes with MiXCR, one entry per CDR3 protein. The sample has 250,000 to 300,000 distinct CDR3 sequences; under 20% are singletons. This CDR3 region has 13 residues. Germline V gene sequence: CDR1 SQVTM, CDR2 ANQGSEA. Trimming removed 7 bases from V and 5 bases from J; junction bases left unmatched: 7. About this clonotype: Its antigen is as yet unknown.

The study, taken as a whole, reports: Ankylosing spondylitis blood seemed to carry a telltale TCR beta motif made of fewer than 10 highly homologous variants. Significant enrichment of disease-linked clones was reported in matched ankylosing spondylitis synovial fluid.

This receptor was taken from a male donor with ankylosing spondylitis or in good health (not recorded which). The chain has TRBV29-1 and TRBJ1-1, with 10 bases aligning to TRBD1. The sample consisted of blood, either unsorted or a sorted T cell fraction (not recorded which). The CDR3 sequence: CSADRGLETEAFF. The CDR3 DNA is TGCAGCGCCGACAGGGGGCTGGAGACTGAAGCTTTCTTT.